This TCR beta chain originates from a study of spatial heterogeneity in lung cancer. Study-wide background: Consistent detection of more beta-chain than alpha-chain sequences was observed.

TCR cDNA molecules were tagged individually, and each one carried a unique molecular identifier. TCRdb used MiXCR to reprocess the 5' RACE reads, holding one entry per CDR3 protein. The sample holds some 23,000 distinct CDR3 sequences, around 8.8% seen once. Study-wide points: Within tumors, counts of expanded alpha and beta TCRs tracked tumor mutation counts. Counts of ubiquitous and regional expanded TCRs tracked ubiquitous and regional nonsynonymous mutations, respectively.

Sample time point: sample taken at primary tumor resection. Whole RNA was taken from tumor, nontumor lung or frozen PBMC; it was then sequenced unsorted. A few counts support this clonotype. Its antigen remains unidentified. V shed 3 bases and J shed 8 bases, with 14 bases lying between them. This CDR3 spans 14 amino acids. CDR1 and CDR2 from the germline V gene are SGHVS and FQNEAQ. Sequenced material: lung tumor tissue, taken at surgery. The sequence was collected from a male donor with early-stage non-small cell lung cancer. V gene TRBV7-8 combines with J gene TRBJ2-1; D gene unclear. CDR3 in amino acids: CASSLSSTSHEQFF. CDR3 sequence (DNA): TGTGCCAGCAGCTTGAGCTCCACTTCCCATGAGCAGTTCTTC.